This TCR beta chain derives from a study of blood T cells in healthy people across ages. Study-level information: Capture by template switching was about one barcoded beta molecule per two T cells.

Overall study results and limits: Age advanced and TCR beta diversity per million T cells fell, roughly linearly.

A second PCR of 7 to 11 cycles used a sample-barcoded 5' primer and a J-beta primer mix. TCRdb re-derived calls from the 5' RACE reads in MiXCR, one entry per CDR3 protein. The table has 980,000 or so distinct CDR3 sequences, roughly 52% seen once; the top ten hold under 15%. With respect to this clonotype: Its antigen is as yet unknown.

CDR3 length equals 10 residues. The germline V gene encodes CDR1 SQVTM and CDR2 ANQGSEA. With 5 bases removed from V and 3 bases from J, the gap between germline ends came to 4 bases. This chain links TRBV29-1 with TRBJ1-1; D is unresolved. The TCR originated in a man aged 25-40 years in good health. The sample consisted of blood. The CDR3 DNA sequence: TGCAGCGTTTTACACACTGAAGCTTTCTTT. It translates to CSVLHTEAFF.